The rows below give T cell receptor beta chains drawn from one sample of a study of T cell changes during pregnancy in multiple sclerosis. Sequencing was performed with immunoSEQ multiplex PCR; in TCRdb, only in-frame clones are kept and a portion is missing. The top ten hold under 1% of the sample, which has 35,000 to 45,000 clones, 70% to 90% seen once. The specimen was CD4+ T cells from peripheral blood mononuclear cells, collected after pregnancy. These receptors were taken from a female donor with multiple sclerosis, enrolled in a pregnancy study. CDR3s include the opening cysteine and the closing phenylalanine or tryptophan. The D gene is left open where the match is weak. Clone size, where shown, is once, few, many, or a class for clones that have expanded.

TRBV5-1	16	.	TRBJ2-6	.	TGCGCCAGCAGCTTGCAGGGCTTGATCGGGGCCAACGTCCTGACTTTC	CASSLQGLIGANVLTF
TRBV27	15	.	TRBJ1-4	.	TGTGCCAGCACCCGTCGTGGGGGCCGACGGGAAAAACTGTTTTTT	CASTRRGGRREKLFF
TRBV9	14	few	TRBJ1-1	.	TGTGCCAGCAACCCGGGACACATGAACACTGAAGCTTTCTTT	CASNPGHMNTEAFF
TRBV10-3	15	.	TRBJ2-7	TRBD1	TGTGCCATCAGTGGGCCGGGACAGGGTTCCTACGAGCAGTACTTC	CAISGPGQGSYEQYF
TRBV11-1	15	.	TRBJ2-5	.	TGTGCCAGCAGCTTTGCGGGGACTCGCCAAGAGACCCAGTACTTC	CASSFAGTRQETQYF
TRBV2	14	.	TRBJ2-2	.	TGTGCCAGCGCAGTACAGGGAGTCGCCGGGGAGCTGTTTTTT	CASAVQGVAGELFF
TRBV7-2	11	.	TRBJ2-1	TRBD2	TGTGCCAGCAGTTCCGGGGGGGAGCAGTTCTTC	CASSSGGEQFF
TRBV19	17	.	TRBJ2-1	TRBD1	TGTGCCAGTAGTATTCTAGGGGGTACAGGGGGCTTGGATGAGCAGTTCTTC	CASSILGGTGGLDEQFF
TRBV2	15	.	TRBJ1-2	.	TGTGCCAGCAGAGTCAACCACCTTGGTAGTTGGGGCTACACCTTC	CASRVNHLGSWGYTF
TRBV29-1	14	.	TRBJ2-3	TRBD2	TGCAGCGTTGACCCTAGCGGGGGCACAGATACGCAGTATTTT	CSVDPSGGTDTQYF
TRBV9	15	.	TRBJ1-5	.	TGTGCCAGCAGCGTAGAGGCGACTATGAATCAGCCCCAGCATTTT	CASSVEATMNQPQHF
TRBV5-5	15	.	TRBJ1-2	TRBD1	TGTGCCAGCAGCTTGCGGGCAGGGGGTAACTATGGCTACACCTTC	CASSLRAGGNYGYTF
TRBV7-3	15	.	TRBJ2-1	.	TGTGCCAGCAGCTTAATCCCGAGCTCCTACAATGAGCAGTTCTTC	CASSLIPSSYNEQFF
TRBV19	15	.	TRBJ1-4	.	TGTGCCAGTAGTACCCGATCCAGTCCTAATGAAAAACTGTTTTTT	CASSTRSSPNEKLFF
TRBV27	15	.	TRBJ2-7	TRBD2	TGTGCCAGCACCCGCCACCGCGGGGGTACCTACGAGCAGTACTTC	CASTRHRGGTYEQYF
TRBV19	15	.	TRBJ1-2	.	TGTGCCAGTAGCCAGACAGGCTCCCGGTCATGGGGCTACACCTTC	CASSQTGSRSWGYTF
TRBV11-1	14	.	TRBJ2-1	.	TGTGCCAGCAGCTTAGCGCCCGGGGACAATGAGCAGTTCTTC	CASSLAPGDNEQFF
TRBV4-1	16	.	TRBJ2-1	.	TGCGCCAGCAGCCAAGACTACAGCCTAGCTTACAATGAGCAGTTCTTC	CASSQDYSLAYNEQFF
TRBV5-1	15	.	TRBJ2-2	TRBD1	TGCGCCAGCAGCTTGGAGACAGGGGACACCGGGGAGCTGTTTTTT	CASSLETGDTGELFF
TRBV12-5	13	few	TRBJ1-6	.	TGTGCTAGTGGTCCGGGGTCTAATTCACCCCTCCACTTT	CASGPGSNSPLHF
TRBV10-3	13	.	TRBJ2-5	TRBD2	TGTGCCACCGCTAGCGGGGGGGTAGAGACCCAGTACTTC	CATASGGVETQYF
TRBV28	13	.	TRBJ1-1	TRBD1	TGTGCCAGCAGCCCACCAGGGGGAACTGAAGCTTTCTTT	CASSPPGGTEAFF
TRBV7-2	15	.	TRBJ2-1	.	TGTGCCAGCAGCTTAGGAGGTCGATCCTACAATGAGCAGTTCTTC	CASSLGGRSYNEQFF
TRBV7-7	13	.	TRBJ2-7	TRBD1	TGTGCTAGCAGCATGGGACAGGGCACCGAGCAGTACTTC	CASSMGQGTEQYF
TRBV18	15	.	TRBJ2-7	.	TGTGCCAGCTCACCAGCCTCCGGGTCCTCCTACGAGCAGTACTTC	CASSPASGSSYEQYF
TRBV2	13	.	TRBJ2-5	.	TGTGCCAGCCTAAGAGGCAGATCGGAGACCCAGTACTTC	CASLRGRSETQYF
TRBV5-4	14	.	TRBJ1-1	.	TGTGCCAGCAGCTTCGACGGAGCGAACACTGAAGCTTTCTTT	CASSFDGANTEAFF
TRBV7-3	14	.	TRBJ1-2	TRBD1	TGTGCCAGCAGCTTGGCCGGGACAGGGTACGGCTACACCTTC	CASSLAGTGYGYTF
TRBV30	12	.	TRBJ1-1	.	TGTGCCTGGAGCTACCCTTACGCTGAAGCTTTCTTT	CAWSYPYAEAFF
TRBV28	19	.	TRBJ1-3	TRBD1	TGTGCCAGCGTACCCGGGACAGCGGCCACAGGCACCTCTGGAAACACCATATATTTT	CASVPGTAATGTSGNTIYF
TRBV19	16	once	TRBJ1-2	.	TGTGCCAGTAGTATTAGCCACGGAACTATGAGCTATGGCTACACCTTC	CASSISHGTMSYGYTF
TRBV2	13	.	TRBJ2-1	.	TGTGCCAGCAAGGGGATGGATTACAATGAGCAGTTCTTC	CASKGMDYNEQFF
TRBV28	15	.	TRBJ1-4	TRBD1	TGTGCCAGCAGCCCTTTCCCGGACAGGGGTGAAAAACTGTTTTTT	CASSPFPDRGEKLFF
TRBV7-7	13	.	TRBJ1-3	TRBD1	TGTGCTAGCAGCTCCGACAGGGGGGACACCATATATTTT	CASSSDRGDTIYF
TRBV7-3	13	.	TRBJ1-1	.	TGTGCCAGCAGCTTAGAACTCGGGGCTGAAGCTTTCTTT	CASSLELGAEAFF
TRBV7-2	17	.	TRBJ1-2	TRBD1	TGTGCCAGCAGCTCGCAGGGGGCGCGAACTCGTGTGGATGGCTACACCTTC	CASSSQGARTRVDGYTF
TRBV7-8	15	few	TRBJ2-1	.	TGTGCCAGCAGCTTAGTGGTTGGCCTCAACAATGAGCAGTTCTTC	CASSLVVGLNNEQFF
TRBV30	17	.	TRBJ2-3	TRBD1	TGTGCCTGGAATCGGTGGCTTGGGCAGGGGGTGGCAGATACGCAGTATTTT	CAWNRWLGQGVADTQYF
TRBV5-1	15	.	TRBJ2-2	TRBD2	TGCGCCAGCAGGCTTGAACTAGCGCACACCGGGGAGCTGTTTTTT	CASRLELAHTGELFF
TRBV28	14	.	TRBJ2-7	TRBD1	TGTGCCAGCAGAGGACAGGACAGGCTCTACGAGCAGTACTTC	CASRGQDRLYEQYF
TRBV30	13	.	TRBJ2-7	.	TGTGCCTGGAGGCCGGGGACTCTGGGGGAGCAGTACTTC	CAWRPGTLGEQYF